These T cell receptor beta chains were read from a single sample in a study of beta chain features in type 1 diabetes. Sequencing used immunoSEQ multiplex PCR; TCRdb keeps in-frame clones, though not all of them. The sample lists under 300,000 clones; around 21% were seen once. Sample: naive CD4+ T cells from blood. Source of these receptors: a woman aged 40 to 49 with type 1 diabetes. The CDR3 runs from the conserved cysteine through the conserved F or W. Fields, in order: J gene, clone size, D gene, V gene, CDR3 DNA, CDR3 protein. A D gene is named only where the DNA matches it firmly. Some rows mark clone size as missing; the rest say once, few, many or name a class of expanded clone.

TRBJ2-5	few	TRBD1	TRBV5-1	TGCGCCAGCAGCAAGGACGGACAGGGGCTAGGGGAGACCCAGTACTTC	CASSKDGQGLGETQYF
TRBJ2-7	NA	TRBD1	TRBV28	TGTGCCAGCAGATCCGGACAGGGAGGCGAGCAGTACTTC	CASRSGQGGEQYF
TRBJ2-7	NA	NA	TRBV15	TGTGCCACCAGCAGAGAACCAGGGTCGTCAGTCTACGAGCAGTACTTC	CATSREPGSSVYEQYF
TRBJ1-1	few	TRBD1	TRBV27	TGTGCCAGCAGTTTGTACAGGGGGAACACTGAAGCTTTCTTT	CASSLYRGNTEAFF
TRBJ1-2	NA	NA	TRBV10-3	TGTGCCATCAGTGAACAACAGCTCTATGGCTACACCTTC	CAISEQQLYGYTF
TRBJ2-1	few	TRBD2	TRBV27	TGTGCCAGCACCTTCCTTAGCGGGCGGTACAATGAGCAGTTCTTC	CASTFLSGRYNEQFF
TRBJ2-5	NA	TRBD2	TRBV5-6	TGTGCCAGCGCTGGACTAGCGGGAACCCAAGAGACCCAGTACTTC	CASAGLAGTQETQYF
TRBJ1-2	few	TRBD1	TRBV7-2	TGTGCCAGCAGCTTCACGGACAGGGACTATGGCTACACCTTC	CASSFTDRDYGYTF
TRBJ2-4	few	TRBD1	TRBV5-6	TGTGCCAGCAGCCTGGACAGGGAGAACATTCAGTACTTC	CASSLDRENIQYF
TRBJ2-2	NA	TRBD2	TRBV4-3	TGCGCCAGCAGCCAAGAAACTAGCGGGGCCGCGAACACCGGGGAGCTGTTTTTT	CASSQETSGAANTGELFF
TRBJ2-2	few	TRBD2	TRBV7-3	TGTGCCAGCAGCATGGGACTAGCGGGGGGATCAATCGGGGAGCTGTTTTTT	CASSMGLAGGSIGELFF
TRBJ2-1	few	NA	TRBV29-1	TGCAGCGTTGATGGTGGACTCTCCTACAATGAGCAGTTCTTC	CSVDGGLSYNEQFF
TRBJ2-3	few	NA	TRBV5-1	TGCGCCAGCAGCTTCGGAGCGGCTAGCACAGATACGCAGTATTTT	CASSFGAASTDTQYF
TRBJ1-2	NA	NA	TRBV19	TGTGCCAGCAGAGGGACTGGGAGAGGGACTCGGGGCTACACCTTC	CASRGTGRGTRGYTF
TRBJ1-6	few	NA	TRBV4-3	TGCGCCAGCAGCCAAGAAGGAGGAGGTTCACCCCTCCACTTT	CASSQEGGGSPLHF
TRBJ2-7	NA	NA	TRBV19	TGTGCCAGTAGTCCCGGCGGCCACGAGCAGTACTTC	CASSPGGHEQYF
TRBJ2-7	NA	NA	TRBV28	TGTGCCAGCAGTTTAGGGAGCTCCTACGAGCAGTACTTC	CASSLGSSYEQYF
TRBJ2-7	once	NA	TRBV5-1	TGCGCCAGCAGCTTGGGAGGGATCTCCTACGAGCAGTACTTC	CASSLGGISYEQYF
TRBJ1-5	once	TRBD1	TRBV7-2	TGTGCCAGCAGCTCACAGGGGAGCAATCAGCCCCAGCATTTT	CASSSQGSNQPQHF
TRBJ2-7	few	TRBD2	TRBV5-1	TGCGCCAGCAGCTACAGCGGGAGTATCTACGAGCAGTACTTC	CASSYSGSIYEQYF
TRBJ2-5	NA	NA	TRBV4-3	TGCGCCAGCAGCCAAGATCTGACGGCACCAGGGACCCAGTACTTC	CASSQDLTAPGTQYF
TRBJ1-1	few	NA	TRBV6-6	TGTGCCAGCAGTTCGGTCATGAACACTGAAGCTTTCTTT	CASSSVMNTEAFF
TRBJ2-1	few	TRBD2	TRBV28	TGTGCCAGCAGTTTAGGCGGGGGGCCTTACAATGAGCAGTTCTTC	CASSLGGGPYNEQFF
TRBJ2-1	few	TRBD2	TRBV9	TGTGCCAGCAGCGTAGCCGGGAGCGGGAGTCTTTATGAGCAGTTCTTC	CASSVAGSGSLYEQFF
TRBJ2-4	few	NA	TRBV6-6	TGTGCCAGCAGTATGGGCCCTGGTGCCAAAAACATTCAGTACTTC	CASSMGPGAKNIQYF
TRBJ2-1	NA	TRBD2	TRBV6-5	TGTGCCAGCAGATCGCTAGCGGGGTCGTACAATGAGCAGTTCTTC	CASRSLAGSYNEQFF
TRBJ1-2	NA	NA	TRBV28	TGTGCCAGCAGTTTATCCCGTGGAGGGGCAAGCTATGGCTACACCTTC	CASSLSRGGASYGYTF
TRBJ1-5	few	NA	TRBV7-2	TGTGCCAGCAGCCTCGGGGGTCAGCCCCAGCATTTT	CASSLGGQPQHF
TRBJ2-5	NA	TRBD1	TRBV5-1	TGCGCCAGCAGCCGGGGACAGATCCAAGAGACCCAGTACTTC	CASSRGQIQETQYF
TRBJ2-1	once	NA	TRBV4-3	TGCGCCAGCAGCCCAGCCCACGGGAGCTCCTACAATGAGCAGTTCTTC	CASSPAHGSSYNEQFF
TRBJ2-3	NA	NA	TRBV9	TGTGCCAGCAGCCCTGACGGCGGGGCCACAGATACGCAGTATTTT	CASSPDGGATDTQYF
TRBJ2-1	few	TRBD2	TRBV28	TGTGCCAGCACCCTATCGGGACTAGCGGGCTCTTACGAGCAGTTCTTC	CASTLSGLAGSYEQFF
TRBJ2-1	NA	TRBD1	TRBV29-1	TGCAGCTATCCGGGACAGGGGTACAATGAGCAGTTCTTC	CSYPGQGYNEQFF
TRBJ2-3	NA	TRBD2	TRBV5-4	TGTGCCAGCAGCCCAGGACTAGCGAACACAGATACGCAGTATTTT	CASSPGLANTDTQYF
TRBJ1-2	NA	NA	TRBV10-3	TGTGCCATCAGTGAGACAGCTAACTATGGCTACACCTTC	CAISETANYGYTF
TRBJ1-2	NA	TRBD1	TRBV9	TGTGCCAGCAGCCCCGGGACAGGGGGAGGCTATGGCTACACCTTC	CASSPGTGGGYGYTF
TRBJ1-1	few	NA	TRBV9	TGTGCCAGCAGCGTAGGGGCGGGGAACACTGAAGCTTTCTTT	CASSVGAGNTEAFF
TRBJ2-2	few	NA	TRBV4-3	TGCGCCAGCAGCCGAGAGGGGGAGGCGGGCACCGGGGAGCTGTTTTTT	CASSREGEAGTGELFF
TRBJ1-6	NA	TRBD1	TRBV7-9	TGTGCCAGCAGCCCTACAGGGGGTGCATCACCCCTCCACTTT	CASSPTGGASPLHF
TRBJ2-2	NA	NA	TRBV5-1	TGCGCCAGCAGTTCGTTGGCAGGGCCCACCGGGGAGCTGTTTTTT	CASSSLAGPTGELFF
TRBJ2-7	few	TRBD2	TRBV4-3	TGCGCCAGCAGCCAAGACGGGGGGAACGAGCAGTACTTC	CASSQDGGNEQYF
TRBJ2-7	few	TRBD1	TRBV27	TGTGCCAGCAGTTTTGGTACCGGGACAGGGTCGTGGGAGCAGTACTTC	CASSFGTGTGSWEQYF